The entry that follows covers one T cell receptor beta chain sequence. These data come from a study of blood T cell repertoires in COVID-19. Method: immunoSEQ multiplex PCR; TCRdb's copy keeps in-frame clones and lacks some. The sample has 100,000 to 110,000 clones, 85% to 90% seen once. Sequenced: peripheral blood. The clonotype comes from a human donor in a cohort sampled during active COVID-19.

The CDR3 nucleotides are TGTGCCAGCAGTTACTTTCAGGGAGGCAGAAACACCATATATTTT. Its translation: CASSYFQGGRNTIYF. V usage is TRBV6-6 and J usage is TRBJ1-3; TRBD1 might be the D (5 bases). Germline V gene lookup returns CDR1 MNHNY and CDR2 SVGAGI (reference sequence). CDR3 length: 15 residues. V dropped 1 base and J dropped 5 bases, with 12 bases sitting between them.